The entry that follows covers one TCR beta chain sequence. The CDR3 runs to 16 residues. Trimming removed 4 bases from V and 1 base from J, with 12 bases in between. Germline values: CDR1 SGHTS, CDR2 YDEGEE. The sample belongs to a study of blood T cell repertoires in COVID-19. Overall study context: The origin of the acute and convalescent COVID-19 samples was the United States, Italy and Spain. PBMCs, B-cell-depleted T cells, or T cells were the source of the cDNA or gDNA that made up the material.

The repertoire was sequenced with immunoSEQ multiplex PCR; TCRdb's copy has only in-frame clones and lacks some. The data show 90,000 to 120,000 clones, with 80% to 90% seen just once and approximately 5% held by the top ten. The TCR was taken from a man aged 35 to 55 with active or convalescent COVID-19. The source material was peripheral blood. J is TRBJ2-6 and V is TRBV5-8; D might be TRBD2 (6 bases). DNA for the CDR3: TGTGCCAGCAGCCGCCTTGCGGGGTCTGGGGCCAACGTCCTGACTTTC. Amino acids: CASSRLAGSGANVLTF.